The 24 T cell receptor beta chains in this list originate from one sample, sequenced in a study of blood T cell repertoires in COVID-19. The table came from immunoSEQ multiplex PCR; TCRdb's copy has only in-frame clones and leaves some out. The data hold 81,000 or so clones, with around 91% observed a single time. Sequencing was done on a sample of peripheral blood. Receptors were obtained from a man aged 65-85 years with active or convalescent COVID-19.

The rearrangement uses TRBV28 and TRBJ1-5; D gene ambiguous. The CDR3 runs 13 residues. V was cut by 3 bases and J by 7 bases, with 10 bases left in between. Germline V CDR1 and CDR2: MDHEN, SYDVKM. DNA of the CDR3: TGTGCCAGCAGTTTCGACTTAAACCAGCCCCAGCATTTT. This gives the protein CASSFDLNQPQHF.

The rearrangement links TRBV7-2 to TRBJ1-1; D ambiguous. CDR3 length: 13 amino acids. Trimming removed 4 bases from V and 0 bases from J, with 6 bases in between. CDR1 and CDR2 from the germline V gene are SGHTA and FQGNSA. The CDR3 coding sequence is TGTGCCAGCAGCTCCACAGTGAACACTGAAGCTTTCTTT. Translated: CASSSTVNTEAFF.

The chain uses TRBV7-7 and TRBJ2-2; TRBD1 is a possible D gene (5 bases). Trimming pared 4 bases from V and 0 bases from J, leaving 12 bases between. Germline CDR1 and CDR2: SSHAT and FNYEAQ (reference sequence). This CDR3 is built from 16 residues. CDR3 coding DNA: TGTGCCAGCAGCTCAGGGTTTAACCCGAACACCGGGGAGCTGTTTTTT. This translates into CASSSGFNPNTGELFF.

The chain uses TRBV7-2 and TRBJ1-5, with TRBD1 matching over 7 bases. The CDR3 contains 15 residues. V dropped 5 bases and J dropped 1; count of bases not matched to a gene: 5. Germline values: CDR1 SGHTA, CDR2 FQGNSA. This CDR3 reads CASSQGGRSNQPQHF. The CDR3 nucleotides read TGTGCCAGCAGCCAAGGGGGCAGAAGCAATCAGCCCCAGCATTTT.

The chain links TRBV5-4 to TRBJ2-3; unclear D gene. Germline assignment: CDR1 SGHNT and CDR2 YYREEE (reference sequence). Trimming shortened V by 3 bases and J by 6 bases, and 14 bases separated the two germline ends. This CDR3 has 14 residues. The CDR3 DNA reads as TGTGCCAGCAGCTCCGTAGTGAGCTCCGATACGCAGTATTTT. It specifies CASSSVVSSDTQYF.

This chain links TRBV6-6 with TRBJ1-4; TRBD1 agrees at 7 bases. CDR1 and CDR2 (germline): MNHNY, SVGAGI (reference sequence). Trimming cost V 2 bases and J 8 bases; bases outside gene matches: 5. The CDR3 runs 14 residues. The DNA of the CDR3 is TGTGCCAGCAGTTACCAGGGACAGCTGGAAAAACTGTTTTTT. Its protein is CASSYQGQLEKLFF.

The CDR3 spells CASSLEGASSPGYTF. In DNA, the CDR3 is TGTGCCAGCAGCTTAGAGGGGGCCTCCTCACCGGGCTACACCTTC. The J gene is TRBJ1-2, the V gene TRBV7-2; the match to TRBD1 covers 7 bases. The CDR3 totals 15 residues. With 1 base clipped from V and 8 bases from J, the junction kept 10 bases outside the gene matches. CDR1 is SGHTA and CDR2 is FQGNSA in the germline V gene.

The chain employs TRBV19 and TRBJ2-7; 9 bases line up with TRBD1. The CDR3 contains 15 residues. CDR1 and CDR2 (germline): LNHDA, SQIVND (reference sequence). With V trimmed by 4 bases and J by 3 bases, 7 bases remained unmatched. The CDR3 DNA sequence: TGTGCCAGTAGTACCCCGGGACAGGGTCTCTACGAGCAGTACTTC. It yields the protein CASSTPGQGLYEQYF.

V gene TRBV11-2 combines with J gene TRBJ1-1; 7 nucleotides match TRBD1. Trimming removed 4 bases from V and 4 bases from J; junction bases left unmatched: 9. Germline assignment: CDR1 SGHAT and CDR2 FQNNGV. The CDR3 runs 15 residues. CDR3 region: CASSSMQGVVTEAFF. The CDR3 DNA reads TGTGCCAGCAGCTCGATGCAGGGGGTTGTCACTGAAGCTTTCTTT.

The rearrangement joins TRBV12-3 or TRBV12-4 to TRBJ1-2; D perhaps matches TRBD1 (5 bases). CDR3 size: 13 residues. Trimming took off 1 base at V and 6 bases at J, with 9 bases between the two ends. This CDR3 is CASSLDRIHGYTF. DNA of the CDR3: TGTGCCAGCAGTTTAGACAGGATACATGGCTACACCTTC.

The chain recombines TRBV6-1 with TRBJ2-4, with 11 bases lining up with TRBD2. The CDR3 loop spans 17 amino acids. Germline V CDR1 and CDR2: MNHNS, SASEGT. V gave up 2 bases and J gave up 3 bases; unmatched junction bases: 6. CDR3 amino acids: CASSEPASGGLKNIQYF. Written as DNA, the CDR3 is TGTGCCAGCAGTGAACCGGCTAGCGGGGGGCTCAAAAACATTCAGTACTTC.

The chain recombines TRBV6-5 with TRBJ2-1; a possible D gene is TRBD2 (5 bases). Germline V CDR1 and CDR2: MNHEY, SVGAGI. This CDR3 is 14 amino acids long. The ends were cut back, 8 bases at V and 9 bases at J, with 20 bases in the middle. CDR3 in DNA: TGTGCCAGCCGGAAGGGTTCCCAACGGGGTGAGCAGTTCTTC. This encodes CASRKGSQRGEQFF.

The rearrangement uses TRBV2 and TRBJ2-7, with D uncertain. This CDR3 is built from 12 residues. Germline V gives CDR1 SNHLY, CDR2 FYNNEI. The V gene lost 3 bases and the J gene lost 7 bases, with 10 bases spanning the gap. CDR3 coding DNA: TGTGCCAGCAGTGAGGATAGCCTGGAGCAGTACTTC. This encodes CASSEDSLEQYF.

V is TRBV7-9 and J is TRBJ2-7, with 7 nucleotides matching TRBD1. Germline trimming cut 4 bases from V and 6 bases from J; bases unmatched to any gene: 15. This CDR3 has 16 amino acids. The germline V gene encodes CDR1 SEHNR and CDR2 FQNEAQ (reference sequence). The DNA of the CDR3 is TGTGCCAGCAGCTACATCACAGGGGCAGTCGGGGTCGAGCAGTACTTC. Its protein is CASSYITGAVGVEQYF. Filled out from reference TRBV7-9 and TRBJ2-7, the complete variable domain reads DTGVSQNPRHKITKRGQNVTFRCDPISEHNRLYWYRQTLGQGPEFLTYFQNEAQLEKSRLLSDRFSAERPKGSFSTLEIQRTEQGDSAMYLCASSYITGAVGVEQYFGPGTRLTVT.

Of note for this clone: The sample has other DNA sequences that encode this CDR3 too. The V gene is TRBV27, the J gene TRBJ1-2; 7 nucleotides align to TRBD1. Germline V lookup: CDR1 MNHEY, CDR2 SMNVEV (reference sequence). V lost 2 bases, J lost 0 bases, and 3 bases stayed unmatched. The CDR3 is made up of 15 amino acids. The CDR3 is CASSLGQGANYGYTF. The CDR3 DNA reads TGTGCCAGCAGTTTAGGCCAGGGGGCTAACTATGGCTACACCTTC.

The chain couples TRBV5-1 to TRBJ2-3; 11 positions agree with TRBD1. J lost 3 bases, V lost 8 bases, and 8 bases had no gene match. CDR1 SGHRS and CDR2 YFSETQ come from the germline V gene. This CDR3 is 15 amino acids long. In nucleotides, the CDR3 is TGCGCCAGTCACCTCGGGACAGGGGGTACAGATACGCAGTATTTT. Translating gives CASHLGTGGTDTQYF.

The genes are TRBV7-2 and TRBJ1-1; 9 nucleotides align to TRBD1. The CDR3 is made up of 14 amino acids. CDR1 is SGHTA and CDR2 is FQGNSA in the germline V gene. V gave up 2 bases and J gave up 3 bases; unmatched junction bases: 1. CDR3 residues: CASSLRTGDTEAFF. Written as DNA, the CDR3 is TGTGCCAGCAGCTTAAGGACAGGGGACACTGAAGCTTTCTTT.

The gene calls are TRBV12-5 and TRBJ2-3; D might be TRBD2 (5 bases). CDR3 length: 14 amino acids. Trimming pared 5 bases from V and 3 bases from J, leaving 12 bases between. CDR1 and CDR2 from the germline V gene are LGHNT and FRNRAP. CDR3 sequence reads: CASGPGPGTDTQYF. As DNA, the CDR3 is TGTGCTAGTGGTCCCGGACCGGGAACAGATACGCAGTATTTT. The full variable domain, completed using reference TRBV12-5 and TRBJ2-3, is DARVTQTPRHKVTEMGQEVTMRCQPILGHNTVFWYRQTMMQGLELLAYFRNRAPLDDSGMPKDRFSAEMPDATLATLKIQPSEPRDSAVYFCASGPGPGTDTQYFGPGTRLTVL.

This clone was observed once. The rearrangement uses TRBV23-1 and TRBJ1-6, with 7 bases fitting TRBD1. TRBV23-1 has ORF status, its function being uncertain. Trimming took 3 bases from V and 5 from J; bases not matched to a gene: 10. The CDR3 length is 17 residues. Here the CDR3 reads CASSHDRVVKDNSPLHF. The DNA of the CDR3 is TGCGCCAGCAGTCATGACAGGGTTGTAAAGGATAATTCACCCCTCCACTTT.

This rearrangement joins TRBV18 to TRBJ2-7; 8 bases map to TRBD1. In germline, CDR1 is KGHSH, CDR2 LQKENI. J was trimmed by 6 bases and V by 2 bases; bases with no gene match: 9. The CDR3 loop spans 15 amino acids. For the CDR3, the DNA is TGTGCCAGCTCACCATCGGGACAGGCCCTAGCCGAGCAGTACTTC. This gives the protein CASSPSGQALAEQYF.

The CDR3 protein is CASSPYQGAYQPQHF. The CDR3 DNA follows: TGTGCCAGTAGTCCCTATCAGGGGGCTTATCAGCCCCAGCATTTT. The chain joins TRBV19 to TRBJ1-5, with TRBD1 matching 8 bases. The CDR3 runs to 15 residues. Germline V gene data show CDR1 as LNHDA and CDR2 as SQIVND (reference sequence). V gave up 5 bases and J gave up 5 bases; unmatched junction bases: 8.

The rearrangement joins TRBV5-6 to TRBJ1-1; 11 bases line up with TRBD1. Germline lookup yields CDR1 SGHDT and CDR2 YYEEEE. The CDR3 has 17 amino acids. J gave up 5 bases and V 6 bases, and 15 bases lay outside the gene matches. CDR3 coding DNA: TGTGCCAGCATATGGGGTGGGACAGGGGGGAGTGGGACTGAAGCTTTCTTT. This gives the protein CASIWGGTGGSGTEAFF. Full variable domain (remainder filled in from reference TRBV5-6 and TRBJ1-1): DAGVTQSPTHLIKTRGQQVTLRCSPKSGHDTVSWYQQALGQGPQFIFQYYEEEERQRGNFPDRFSGHQFPNYSSELNVNALLLGDSALYLCASIWGGTGGSGTEAFFGQGTRLTVV.

The V call is TRBV7-6, the J call TRBJ2-5; D unclear. The length of the CDR3 is 12 residues. Trimming removed 1 base from V and 3 bases from J, with 3 bases in between. Germline V gene data show CDR1 as SGHVS and CDR2 as FNYEAQ. CDR3 protein: CASSLDKETQYF. CDR3 in DNA: TGTGCCAGCAGCTTAGATAAAGAGACCCAGTACTTC.

The rearrangement links TRBV11-2 to TRBJ2-7, with a weak D call TRBD1 (6 bases). Germline V gives CDR1 SGHAT, CDR2 FQNNGV. Deletions cut 1 base from V and 0 bases from J, with 13 bases between. CDR3 length equals 16 residues. The CDR3 reads CASSLAGTKSSYEQYF. The CDR3 region has the DNA TGTGCCAGCAGCTTAGCTGGGACAAAAAGCTCCTACGAGCAGTACTTC.